Included here is one T cell receptor (beta chain) sequence, with context. The antigen is undetermined. With 60 Vbeta and 13 Jbeta primers, the PCR was carried out. TCRdb keeps only in-frame clones here, not all; method: immunoSEQ multiplex PCR. This repertoire includes 130,000 to 150,000 clones. Per the germline V gene, CDR1 is SGHVS and CDR2 is FQNEAQ. The CDR3 is 15 amino acids. Trimming at V came to 6 bases and at J to 0 bases, leaving 5 bases not matched to a gene. The sample is drawn from a study of cytomegalovirus exposure and HLA in healthy donors. Study as a whole: Previous work identified 90 million to 130 million unique TCR beta sequences from approximately 190 million T cells. Study-level findings and limits: Association of 17,000 or so TCR beta sequences with HLA alleles was found at 0.05 false discovery rate in a later analysis. A missense DCLRE1C variant was associated with V- and J-gene trimming of TCR beta chains in a later analysis, and an independent cohort replicated the association. In a later analysis, parvovirus B19, influenza, CMV and Epstein-Barr virus appeared linked to several top co-occurrence clusters.

What was sequenced was PBMCs. The TCR sequence derives from a man aged 40-49 years in good health and CMV-seronegative. The chain combines TRBV7-8 with TRBJ2-3, with 8 bases lining up with TRBD2. CDR3: CASSIGGASTDTQYF. DNA for the CDR3: TGTGCCAGCAGTATCGGGGGGGCTAGCACAGATACGCAGTATTTT.